Sequencing of this T cell receptor beta chain was carried out in a study of blood T cell repertoires in COVID-19. In the original analysis: Researchers report that nucleated cell counts were estimated from reference gene primer amplification. Only in-frame clones appear in the TCRdb table, and some are missing; sequencing was by immunoSEQ multiplex PCR. V, J and clone size are taken as reported in that table, and D and trimming were inferred from the DNA itself. The sample lists approximately 100,000 clones, almost 90% occurring once. Trimming removed 1 base from V and 5 bases from J; junction bases left unmatched: 3. The CDR3 runs 15 residues. Germline V gene sequence: CDR1 SGHTA, CDR2 FQGNSA.

The chain carries TRBV7-2 and TRBJ2-7; 12 nucleotides line up with TRBD1. The clonotype originates from a human donor in a cohort sampled during active COVID-19. The specimen sequenced was peripheral blood. CDR3 coding DNA: TGTGCCAGCAGCTTAGGTGGGACAGGGGGCGACGAGCAGTACTTC. Translation: CASSLGGTGGDEQYF.